Below are 10 T cell receptor beta chains sequenced from a single sample in a study of blood T cells in healthy people across ages. Combining a sample-barcoded 5' primer with a J-beta primer mix, a second PCR ran for roughly 7 to 12 cycles. TCRdb fed the 5' RACE reads into MiXCR, producing one record per CDR3 protein. The sample holds approximately 700,000 distinct CDR3 sequences, about 34% seen once. The sequenced sample consisted of blood. The receptors stem from a woman older than 75 in good health.

This clonotype came up many times. The chain carries TRBV5-6 and TRBJ2-5; no reliable D call. Per germline, CDR1 SGHDT and CDR2 YYEEEE. The ends were cut back, 3 bases at V and 2 bases at J, with 14 bases in the middle. CDR3 length equals 15 residues. The CDR3 nucleotides read TGTGCCAGCAGCTCCCTCCTGGCAGGTCAAGAGACCCAGTACTTC. Protein: CASSSLLAGQETQYF.

This clonotype was seen repeatedly, ten times or more. The chain carries TRBV20-1 and TRBJ2-7, with a tentative D call TRBD1 (6 bases). The CDR3 runs to 13 residues. V dropped 5 bases and J dropped 3 bases, with 14 bases sitting between them. Germline loops: CDR1 DFQATT, CDR2 SNEGSKA (reference sequence). CDR3 sequence (DNA): TGCAGTGCTCCGACCGGGACATACTACGAGCAGTACTTC. This codes for CSAPTGTYYEQYF.

The rearrangement links TRBV9 to TRBJ2-1; the match to TRBD1 covers 9 bases. Germline loops: CDR1 SGDLS, CDR2 YYNGEE. This CDR3 has 15 amino acids. With 5 bases clipped from V and 6 bases from J, the junction kept 9 bases outside the gene matches. CDR3 DNA: TGTGCCAGCAGTCTGAACAGGGGGCGCGGCAATGAGCAGTTCTTC. Its translation is CASSLNRGRGNEQFF.

In its sample, this clonotype was seen many times. The CDR3 sequence: CATSRERTGSAGGNQPQHF. CDR3 DNA sequence: TGTGCCACCAGCAGAGAAAGGACAGGGTCGGCCGGAGGTAATCAGCCCCAGCATTTT. The chain employs TRBV15 and TRBJ1-5, with 8 nucleotides matching TRBD1. The length of the CDR3 is 19 residues. Germline V gene lookup returns CDR1 LNHNV and CDR2 YYDKDF (reference sequence). Trimming removed 0 bases from V and 4 bases from J; junction bases left unmatched: 14.

Comment on this clonotype: This may stem from a read error, because a much larger clone lies one nucleotide away. The rearrangement uses TRBV13 and TRBJ1-4; tentative D call: TRBD1 (6 bases). The CDR3 is 15 amino acids. V was pared by 8 bases and J by 1 base, with 14 bases between. CDR1 is PRHDT, CDR2 FYEKMQ, per germline (reference sequence). CDR3 sequence: CASGYRVETNEKLFF. CDR3 coding DNA: TGTGCCAGCGGCTACAGGGTTGAAACTAATGAAAAACTGTTTTTT.

The V gene is TRBV6-5, the J gene TRBJ1-1, with TRBD1 matching over 11 bases. V gave up 6 bases and J gave up 9 bases; unmatched junction bases: 9. The CDR3 has 14 residues. CDR1 and CDR2 from the germline V gene are MNHEY and SVGAGI. As DNA, the CDR3 is TGTGCCAGCAGCCAGGGACAGGGGGGAGTGAAAGCTTTCTTT. This encodes CASSQGQGGVKAFF.

This clonotype was detected once. The J gene is TRBJ2-5, the V gene TRBV29-1; maybe TRBD1 (5 bases). The V end was cut by 2 bases, the J end by 4 bases, with 20 bases between. Germline CDR1 SQVTM, CDR2 ANQGSEA. There are 16 residues in the CDR3. CDR3 amino acids: CSVEPIGHGFGETQYF. Here the CDR3 DNA reads TGCAGCGTTGAACCGATAGGACACGGGTTTGGAGAGACCCAGTACTTC.

In this sample, this clonotype turned up many times. The chain uses TRBV7-9 and TRBJ2-7; TRBD2 is a possible D gene (6 bases). This CDR3 has 15 amino acids. V was shortened by 10 bases and J by 4 bases, with 23 bases between the two germline ends. Germline V lookup: CDR1 SEHNR, CDR2 FQNEAQ (reference sequence). The CDR3 coding sequence is TGTGCCACCTCACCGGGGGATTTCCGGGTATACGAGCAGTACTTC. Its translation is CATSPGDFRVYEQYF.

This chain joins TRBV7-2 and TRBJ2-2; TRBD1 might be the D (6 bases). The CDR3 length is 16 residues. CDR1 is SGHTA, CDR2 FQGNSA, per germline. V lost 4 bases and J lost 4, with 16 bases in between. CDR3 bases: TGTGCCAGCAGCTCCACACCCAGGGGCGGCACCGGGGAGCTGTTTTTT. This gives the protein CASSSTPRGGTGELFF.

To note about this clonotype: A much larger clonotype is one base distant, so this may be a read error. This rearrangement joins TRBV29-1 to TRBJ2-4; D gene uncertain. The J call is uncertain, as TRBJ2-7 better fits the DNA end. Germline V CDR1 and CDR2: SQVTM, ANQGSEA. This CDR3 comprises 11 residues. The CDR3 DNA reads TGCAGCGTCGGACGAATTTACGAGCAGTACTTC. It codes for CSVGRIYEQYF.